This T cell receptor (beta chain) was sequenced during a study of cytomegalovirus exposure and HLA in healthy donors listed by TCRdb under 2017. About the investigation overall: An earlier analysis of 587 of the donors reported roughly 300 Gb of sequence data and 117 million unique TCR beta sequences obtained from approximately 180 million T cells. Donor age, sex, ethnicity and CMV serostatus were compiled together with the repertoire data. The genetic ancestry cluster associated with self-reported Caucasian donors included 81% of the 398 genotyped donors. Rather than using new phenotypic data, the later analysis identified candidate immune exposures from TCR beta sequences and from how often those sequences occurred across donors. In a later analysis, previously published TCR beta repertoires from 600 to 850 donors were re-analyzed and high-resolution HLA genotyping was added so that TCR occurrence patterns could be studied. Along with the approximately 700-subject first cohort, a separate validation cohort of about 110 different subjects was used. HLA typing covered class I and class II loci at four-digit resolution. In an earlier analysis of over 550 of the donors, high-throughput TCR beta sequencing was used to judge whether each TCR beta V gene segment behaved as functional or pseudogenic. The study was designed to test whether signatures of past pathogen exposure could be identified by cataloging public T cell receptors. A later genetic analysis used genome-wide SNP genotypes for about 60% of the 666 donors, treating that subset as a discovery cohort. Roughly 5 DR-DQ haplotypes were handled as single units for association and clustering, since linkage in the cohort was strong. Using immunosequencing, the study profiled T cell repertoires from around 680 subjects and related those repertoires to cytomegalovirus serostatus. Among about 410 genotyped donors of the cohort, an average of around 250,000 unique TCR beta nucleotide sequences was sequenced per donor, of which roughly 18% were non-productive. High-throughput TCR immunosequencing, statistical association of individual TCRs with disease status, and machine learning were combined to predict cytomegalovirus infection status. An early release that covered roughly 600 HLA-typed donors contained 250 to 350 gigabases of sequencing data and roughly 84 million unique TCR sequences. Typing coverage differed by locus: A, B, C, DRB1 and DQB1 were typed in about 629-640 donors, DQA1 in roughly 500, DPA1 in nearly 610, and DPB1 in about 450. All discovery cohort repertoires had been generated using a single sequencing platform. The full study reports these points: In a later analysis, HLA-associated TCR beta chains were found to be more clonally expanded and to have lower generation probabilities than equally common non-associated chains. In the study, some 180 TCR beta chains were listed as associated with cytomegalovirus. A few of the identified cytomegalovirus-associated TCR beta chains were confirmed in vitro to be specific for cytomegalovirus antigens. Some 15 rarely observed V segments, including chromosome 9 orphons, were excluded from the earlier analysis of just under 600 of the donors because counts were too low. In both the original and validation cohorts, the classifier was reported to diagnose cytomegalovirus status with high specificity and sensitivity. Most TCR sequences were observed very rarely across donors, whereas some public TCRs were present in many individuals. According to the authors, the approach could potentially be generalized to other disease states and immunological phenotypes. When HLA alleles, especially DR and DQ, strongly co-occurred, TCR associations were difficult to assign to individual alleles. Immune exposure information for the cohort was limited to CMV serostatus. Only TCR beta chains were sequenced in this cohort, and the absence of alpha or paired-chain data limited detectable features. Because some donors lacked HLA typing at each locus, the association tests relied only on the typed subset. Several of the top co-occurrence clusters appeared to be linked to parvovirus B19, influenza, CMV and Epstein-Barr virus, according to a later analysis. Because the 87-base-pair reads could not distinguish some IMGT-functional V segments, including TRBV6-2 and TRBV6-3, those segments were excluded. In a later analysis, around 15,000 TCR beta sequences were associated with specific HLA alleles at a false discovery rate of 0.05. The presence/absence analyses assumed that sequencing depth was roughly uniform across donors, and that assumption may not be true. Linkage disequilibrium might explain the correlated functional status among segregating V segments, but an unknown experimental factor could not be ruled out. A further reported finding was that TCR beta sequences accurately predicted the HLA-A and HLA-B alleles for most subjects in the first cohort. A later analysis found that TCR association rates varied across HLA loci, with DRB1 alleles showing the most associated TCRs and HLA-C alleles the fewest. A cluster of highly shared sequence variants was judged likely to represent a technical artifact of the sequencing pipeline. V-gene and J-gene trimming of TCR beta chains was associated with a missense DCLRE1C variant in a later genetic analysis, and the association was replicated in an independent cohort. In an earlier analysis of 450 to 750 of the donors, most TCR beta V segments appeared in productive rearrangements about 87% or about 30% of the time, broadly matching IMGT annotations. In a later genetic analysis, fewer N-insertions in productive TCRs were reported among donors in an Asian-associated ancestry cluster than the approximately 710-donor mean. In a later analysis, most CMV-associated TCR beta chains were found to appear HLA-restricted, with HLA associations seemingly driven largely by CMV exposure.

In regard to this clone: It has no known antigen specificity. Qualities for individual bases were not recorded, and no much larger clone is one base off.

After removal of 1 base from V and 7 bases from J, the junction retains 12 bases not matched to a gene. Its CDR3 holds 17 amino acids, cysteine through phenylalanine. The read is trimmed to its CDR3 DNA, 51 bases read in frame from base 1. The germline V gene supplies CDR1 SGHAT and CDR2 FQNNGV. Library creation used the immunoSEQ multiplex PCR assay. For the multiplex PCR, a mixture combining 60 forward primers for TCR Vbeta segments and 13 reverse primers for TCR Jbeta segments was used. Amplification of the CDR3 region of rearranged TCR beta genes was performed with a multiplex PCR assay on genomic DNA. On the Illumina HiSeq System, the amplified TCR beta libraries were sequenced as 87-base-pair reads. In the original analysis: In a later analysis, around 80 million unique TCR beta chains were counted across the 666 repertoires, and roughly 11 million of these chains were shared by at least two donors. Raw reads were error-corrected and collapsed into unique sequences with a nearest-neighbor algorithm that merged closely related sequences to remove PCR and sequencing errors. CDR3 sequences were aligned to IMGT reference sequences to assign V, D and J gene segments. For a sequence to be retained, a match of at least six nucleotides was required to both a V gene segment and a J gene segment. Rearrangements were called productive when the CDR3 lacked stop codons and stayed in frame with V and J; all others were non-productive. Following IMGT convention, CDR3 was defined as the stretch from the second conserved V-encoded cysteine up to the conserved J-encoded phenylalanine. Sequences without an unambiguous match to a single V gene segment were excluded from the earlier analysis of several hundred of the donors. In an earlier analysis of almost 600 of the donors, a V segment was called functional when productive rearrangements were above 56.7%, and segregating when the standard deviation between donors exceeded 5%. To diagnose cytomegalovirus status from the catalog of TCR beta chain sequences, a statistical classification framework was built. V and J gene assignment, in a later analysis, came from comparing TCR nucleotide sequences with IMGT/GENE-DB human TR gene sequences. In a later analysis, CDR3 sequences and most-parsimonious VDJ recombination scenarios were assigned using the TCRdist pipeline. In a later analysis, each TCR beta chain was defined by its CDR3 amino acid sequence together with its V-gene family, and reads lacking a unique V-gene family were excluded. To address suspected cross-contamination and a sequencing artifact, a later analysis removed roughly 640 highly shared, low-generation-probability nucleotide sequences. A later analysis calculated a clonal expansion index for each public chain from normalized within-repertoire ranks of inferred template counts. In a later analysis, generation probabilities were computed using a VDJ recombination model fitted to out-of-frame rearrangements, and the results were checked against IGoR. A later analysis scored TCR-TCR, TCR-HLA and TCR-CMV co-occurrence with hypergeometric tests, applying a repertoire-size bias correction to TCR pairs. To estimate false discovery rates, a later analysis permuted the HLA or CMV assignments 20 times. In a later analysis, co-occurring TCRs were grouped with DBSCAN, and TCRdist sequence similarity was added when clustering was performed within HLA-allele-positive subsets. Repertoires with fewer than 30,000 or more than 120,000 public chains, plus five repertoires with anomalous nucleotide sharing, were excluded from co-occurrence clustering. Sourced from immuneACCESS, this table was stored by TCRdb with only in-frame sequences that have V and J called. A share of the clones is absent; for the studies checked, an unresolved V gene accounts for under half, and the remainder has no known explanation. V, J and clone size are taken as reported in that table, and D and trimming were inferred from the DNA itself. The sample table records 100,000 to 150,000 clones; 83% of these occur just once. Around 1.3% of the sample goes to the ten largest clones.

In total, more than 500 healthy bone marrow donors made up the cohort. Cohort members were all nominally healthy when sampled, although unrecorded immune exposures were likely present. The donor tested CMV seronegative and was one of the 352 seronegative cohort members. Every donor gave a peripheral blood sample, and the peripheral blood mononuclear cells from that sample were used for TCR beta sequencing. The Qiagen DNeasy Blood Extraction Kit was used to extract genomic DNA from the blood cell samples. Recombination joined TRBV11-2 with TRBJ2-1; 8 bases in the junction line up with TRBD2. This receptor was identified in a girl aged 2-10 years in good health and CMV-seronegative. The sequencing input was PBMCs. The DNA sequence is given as TGTGCCAGCAGCTTAGCAGGCAGCGGGAGATGGCGGAATGAGCAGTTCTTC. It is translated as CASSLAGSGRWRNEQFF.